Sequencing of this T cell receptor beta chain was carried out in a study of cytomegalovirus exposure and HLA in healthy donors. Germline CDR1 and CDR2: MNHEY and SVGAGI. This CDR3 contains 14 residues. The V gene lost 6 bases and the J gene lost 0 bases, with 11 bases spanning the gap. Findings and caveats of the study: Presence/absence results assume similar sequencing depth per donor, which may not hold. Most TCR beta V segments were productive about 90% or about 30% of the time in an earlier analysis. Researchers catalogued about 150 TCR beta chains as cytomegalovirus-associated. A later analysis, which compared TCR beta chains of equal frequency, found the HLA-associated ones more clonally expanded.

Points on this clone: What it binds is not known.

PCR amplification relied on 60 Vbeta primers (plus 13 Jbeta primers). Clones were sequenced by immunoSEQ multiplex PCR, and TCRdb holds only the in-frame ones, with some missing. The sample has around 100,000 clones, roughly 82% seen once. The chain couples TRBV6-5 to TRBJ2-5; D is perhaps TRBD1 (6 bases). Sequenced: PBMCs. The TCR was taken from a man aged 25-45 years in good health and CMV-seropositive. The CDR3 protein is CASSSTGNQETQYF. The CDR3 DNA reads TGTGCCAGCAGCTCAACAGGGAACCAAGAGACCCAGTACTTC.